These 10 T cell receptor beta chains came from one sample sequenced in a study of monozygotic twins with inflammatory bowel disease. TCRdb reprocessed the 5' RACE reads and stores each CDR3 protein as one record, lacking DNA. The clone table shows 200,000 to 250,000 distinct CDR3 sequences, with the ten largest holding under 8.5%. The sample consisted of blood. The receptors shown here come from a human donor with ulcerative colitis or Crohn's disease, or a healthy co-twin of an affected twin (not recorded which).

This chain connects TRBV20-1 to TRBJ2-1; there is no DNA to check the TCRdb D call of TRBD1. Germline loops: CDR1 DFQATT, CDR2 SNEGSKA (reference sequence). CDR3 size: 14 residues. CDR3 loop: CSASWSGSGDEQFF.

The chain employs TRBV5-1 and TRBJ2-3. Germline V gene data show CDR1 as SGHRS and CDR2 as YFSETQ. The CDR3 runs to 14 residues. The CDR3 reads CASSFLTSRDTQYF.

The chain carries TRBV30 and TRBJ2-7. The germline V gene has CDR1 GTSNPN and CDR2 SVGIG (reference sequence). CDR3 length equals 13 residues. The CDR3 here is CAWSVGGTYEQFF.

This chain links TRBV6-5 with TRBJ1-1; the TCRdb call, TRBD1, lacks DNA for checking. CDR3 length equals 14 residues. CDR1 is MNHEY and CDR2 is SVGAGI in the germline V gene. CDR3: CASSLLGGYTEAFF.

This sequence joins TRBV20-1 and TRBJ2-2; checking the TCRdb D call of TRBD1 is not possible without DNA. This CDR3 has 13 amino acids. Germline V gene sequence: CDR1 DFQATT, CDR2 SNEGSKA (reference sequence). The CDR3 loop is CSASLGGNGELFF.

CDR3 amino acids: CASSYGLAGGVSNGELFF. The chain uses TRBV7-8 and TRBJ2-2; the TCRdb call, TRBD2, lacks DNA for checking. This CDR3 has 18 residues. Germline assignment: CDR1 SGHVS and CDR2 FQNEAQ. Drawing the rest from reference TRBV7-8 and TRBJ2-2, the complete variable domain is GAGVSQSPRYKVAKRGQDVALRCDPISGHVSLFWYQQALGQGPEFLTYFQNEAQLDKSGLPSDRFFAERPEGSVSTLKIQRTQQEDSAVYLCASSYGLAGGVSNGELFFGEGSRLTVL.

The chain recombines TRBV20-1 with TRBJ2-5; TCRdb's D call of TRBD2 is untestable without DNA. There are 13 residues in the CDR3. The germline gives CDR1 DFQATT, CDR2 SNEGSKA (reference sequence). The CDR3: CSATRTSGETQYF.

V is TRBV7-9 and J is TRBJ2-7; TCRdb gives TRBD1 as the D gene, but with no DNA this cannot be confirmed. Per germline, CDR1 SEHNR and CDR2 FQNEAQ (reference sequence). The CDR3 runs to 14 residues. The CDR3: CASSLMREGDEQYF.

The chain combines TRBV18 with TRBJ1-2. CDR3 length: 14 residues. CDR1 is KGHSH and CDR2 is LQKENI in the germline V gene. The CDR3 here is CASSPIDPIYGYTF.

The genes are TRBV7-9 and TRBJ2-1; the TCRdb D gene call, TRBD1, has no DNA to confirm it. The germline CDR1 and CDR2 sequences are SEHNR and FQNEAQ (reference sequence). This CDR3 contains 17 residues. CDR3 region: CASSLVLGEDLYNEQFF. Supplemented by reference TRBV7-9 and TRBJ2-1, the full variable domain reads DTGVSQNPRHKITKRGQNVTFRCDPISEHNRLYWYRQTLGQGPEFLTYFQNEAQLEKSRLLSDRFSAERPKGSFSTLEIQRTEQGDSAMYLCASSLVLGEDLYNEQFFGPGTRLTVL.